One sample yielded the 10 T cell receptor beta chains listed below, sequenced in a study of T cells in Graves' hyperthyroidism and ophthalmopathy (dated by TCRdb to between 2019 and 2020). Library generation was performed with multiplex PCR. Sequencing used an Illumina HiSeq 2000. The TCR beta CDR3 regions were amplified from RNA transcripts. The first round of RT-PCR for the TCR CDR3 was performed with the HTBI primer set and the Qiagen OneStep RT-PCR kit. The raw public data were reprocessed by TCRdb itself: fastp quality trimming at Q25, MiXCR clonotype calling, in-frame beta chains only. Rows merge per CDR3 protein into single entries with the most common DNA and genes. Here the sample has approximately 360,000 distinct CDR3 sequences; 20% to 30% occur a single time. Of the sample, about 73% is held by the ten largest clones. The source material was blood. The receptor source for this set is a man aged 50-59 years with Graves' hyperthyroidism.

The chain is built from TRBV5-1 and TRBJ1-1, with unresolved D. Per germline, CDR1 SGHRS and CDR2 YFSETQ. V shed 4 bases and J shed 1 base, with 11 bases lying between them. The CDR3 contains 14 residues. The CDR3 nucleotides are TGCGCCAGCAGCCTTTTCTGGGGGAACACTGAAGCTTTCTTT. Its protein product is CASSLFWGNTEAFF.

This clonotype showed up just a few times. The chain employs TRBV28 and TRBJ2-1; weak D call: TRBD2 (6 bases). Germline loops: CDR1 MDHEN, CDR2 SYDVKM. The CDR3 loop spans 13 amino acids. The V and J ends lost 7 bases and 4 bases respectively, with 11 bases between them. Here the CDR3 DNA reads TGTGCCAGCACGGAAGGACTATACAATGAGCAGTTCTTC. Its translation is CASTEGLYNEQFF.

This clonotype was recorded a few times. The chain has TRBV3-1 and TRBJ2-1; D possibly uses TRBD1 or TRBD2 (5 bases each). The CDR3 runs to 14 residues. V lost 4 bases and J lost 7, with 14 bases in between. Germline values: CDR1 LGHDT, CDR2 YNNKEL (reference sequence). The CDR3 reads CASSLGTSRNEQFF. For the CDR3, the DNA is TGTGCCAGCAGCCTGGGGACGAGCAGGAATGAGCAGTTCTTC.

The rearrangement joins TRBV11-1 to TRBJ2-5; 8 bases are a match to TRBD1. V trimming: 1 base; J trimming: 1 base; junction bases outside the gene matches: 5. CDR3 length: 16 amino acids. The germline gives CDR1 SGHAT, CDR2 FQDESV (reference sequence). CDR3 sequence reads: CASSLVGQAGQETQYF. Written as DNA, the CDR3 is TGTGCCAGCAGCTTAGTGGGACAGGCCGGCCAAGAGACCCAGTACTTC.

This clonotype was counted many times. The chain has TRBV24-1 and TRBJ2-3; D is possibly TRBD1 or TRBD2 (6 bases each). This CDR3 region has 16 residues. Germline V gene sequence: CDR1 KGHDR, CDR2 SFDVKD. V was shortened by 3 bases and J by 2 bases, with 14 bases between the two germline ends. DNA of the CDR3: TGTGCCACCAGTGATGCGGGACAAACCTTCACAGATACGCAGTATTTT. It is translated as CATSDAGQTFTDTQYF.

This clonotype was counted at least ten times. The V gene is TRBV7-2, the J gene TRBJ2-7; D gene uncertain. V lost 5 bases and J 7 bases, leaving 9 bases between the germline ends. CDR1 and CDR2 from the germline V gene are SGHTA and FQGNSA. This CDR3 is 11 amino acids long. The CDR3 DNA follows: TGTGCCAGCAGCCGGGTGGGGGAGCAGTACTTC. Translation: CASSRVGEQYF.

This sequence joins TRBV9 and TRBJ2-3; D uncertain. With 0 bases removed from V and 0 bases from J, the gap between germline ends came to 2 bases. This CDR3 region has 13 residues. Looked up from germline, CDR1 is SGDLS and CDR2 is YYNGEE. In nucleotides, the CDR3 is TGTGCCAGCAGCGTAGAGAGCACAGATACGCAGTATTTT. Amino acids: CASSVESTDTQYF.

This clonotype was detected many times. V is TRBV18 and J is TRBJ2-7; 8 bases align to TRBD1. V dropped 2 bases and J dropped 6; count of bases not matched to a gene: 3. CDR1 KGHSH and CDR2 LQKENI come from the germline V gene. The CDR3 is 13 amino acids. Here the CDR3 DNA reads TGTGCCAGCTCACCAAAAGACAGGGGCGAGCAGTACTTC. Amino acid sequence: CASSPKDRGEQYF.

The J gene is TRBJ2-3, the V gene TRBV27, with D hard to call. With 0 bases removed from V and 6 bases from J, the gap between germline ends came to 10 bases. Germline loops: CDR1 MNHEY, CDR2 SMNVEV (reference sequence). The CDR3 extends over 14 amino acids. In DNA, the CDR3 is TGTGCCAGCAGTTTATCGTCGACCCTGGATACGCAGTATTTT. Its translation is CASSLSSTLDTQYF.

CDR3 loop: CSARALAGVYEQYF. The CDR3 DNA follows: TGCAGTGCTAGAGCCCTAGCGGGAGTATACGAGCAGTACTTC. This chain joins TRBV20-1 and TRBJ2-7; TRBD2 aligns across 10 bases. The trim removed 1 base at V and 4 bases at J, leaving 4 bases unmatched. Germline CDR1 reads DFQATT; CDR2 reads SNEGSKA (reference sequence). The CDR3 consists of 14 residues.